At least ten counts were recorded for the clone carrying this TCR beta chain. Antigen unknown. What was amplified from RNA transcripts were TCR beta CDR3 regions. The HTBI primer set served for first-round RT-PCR of the TCR CDR3. TCRdb redid the calling of the multiplex PCR reads with MiXCR, one entry per CDR3 protein. The repertoire holds about 600,000 distinct CDR3 sequences, with 14% as singletons. This sample is part of a study of T cells in Graves' hyperthyroidism and ophthalmopathy. Study-level points and caveats: Expanded thyroid clonotypes (above 0.001) were mostly also found in blood.

Together with thyroid ultrasound, orbital computed tomography, serum thyroxine and TRAb, clinical symptoms were used for diagnoses. This CDR3 is built from 15 residues. V gave up 6 bases and J gave up 5 bases; unmatched junction bases: 8. CDR1 is MDHEN, CDR2 SYDVKM, per germline. Input material: blood. The chain links TRBV28 to TRBJ1-5; 9 bases align to TRBD1. This receptor was taken from a young woman with Graves' ophthalmopathy. CDR3 amino acids: CASSWIQGADQPQHF. The CDR3 DNA reads TGTGCCAGCAGCTGGATACAGGGGGCGGATCAGCCCCAGCATTTT.